This T cell receptor (beta chain) was identified in a study of neoadjuvant nivolumab and ipilimumab in lung cancer (dated by TCRdb to the early 2020s). Regarding the study in general: Intravenous nivolumab was dosed at 3 mg/kg on days 1, 15 and 29, and in the combination arm ipilimumab 1 mg/kg was added on day 1 only. The primary endpoint of the trial was the rate of major pathologic response (MPR) in the intention-to-treat population of each study arm. In the trial, around 43 patients with operable NSCLC were treated, of whom approximately 23 were randomized to nivolumab monotherapy and about 21 to nivolumab plus ipilimumab. TCR repertoires were compared between pretherapy (baseline) peripheral blood and tumors resected at surgery after neoadjuvant immune checkpoint blockade. Matched pretherapy and resected tumor pairs were analyzed for seven patients, of whom four received nivolumab and three received nivolumab plus ipilimumab.

Of note for this clone: Its antigen remains undetermined. No base quality values were provided; no much bigger clone lies one nucleotide off.

The library was generated by the immunoSEQ multiplex PCR assay. The published analysis was carried out like this. Richness and clonality were used to summarize the repertoires, and clones that significantly expanded or contracted between pre- and post-therapy samples were identified. Not all clones reach the TCRdb copy of this immuneACCESS table, which keeps in-frame sequences only. Checked studies attribute under half of the gap to unresolved V genes and leave the rest unexplained. V and J calls plus clone size are reproduced from that table; the DNA served to infer D and trimming. Present in this sample are tens of thousands of clones, approximately 82% of which were seen just once. 23% of the sample is held by the ten biggest clonotypes. The sample's time point label, in plain terms: pretherapy, before neoadjuvant immune checkpoint inhibitors. The samples were obtained from NEOSTAR, a phase 2 randomized trial that tested neoadjuvant nivolumab or nivolumab plus ipilimumab, followed by surgery, in operable NSCLC.

Here is what the overall study found, with its caveats: Compared with tumor-adjacent uninvolved lung, resected tumors had greater TCR richness and clonality, and increases showed up in more of the dual-therapy-treated tumors. No significant correlation was found between TCR clonality and pathologic tumor regression, and only one major-pathologic-response sample was available for the clonality analysis. TCR richness in pretherapy blood showed a positive correlation with richness in tumors resected after neoadjuvant therapy (Spearman R of about 0.79). From pretherapy to surgery, tumor T-cell richness and clonality increased in three of three dual-therapy tumors but in only two of four nivolumab-treated tumors. TCR sequencing was performed in a small number of samples.

Germline trimming amounts to 5 bases on V and 3 bases on J, with 6 as the count of junction bases outside the gene matches. From cysteine to phenylalanine, the CDR3 is 16 amino acids long. Left in the record is the CDR3 DNA by itself, 48 bases read in frame from the first base. Based on the germline V gene (reference sequence), the CDR1 and CDR2 sequences are SEHNR and FQNEAQ. The TCR originated in an adult with non-small cell lung cancer. The rearrangement joined TRBV7-9 to TRBJ2-3; 12 bases in the middle match TRBD1. Sequenced here: peripheral blood, sampled before neoadjuvant nivolumab, alone or with ipilimumab. The nucleotide sequence reads as follows: TGTGCCAGCAGCCATTTGGGACAGGGGGCAACAGATACGCAGTATTTT. Translated, this gives CASSHLGQGATDTQYF.